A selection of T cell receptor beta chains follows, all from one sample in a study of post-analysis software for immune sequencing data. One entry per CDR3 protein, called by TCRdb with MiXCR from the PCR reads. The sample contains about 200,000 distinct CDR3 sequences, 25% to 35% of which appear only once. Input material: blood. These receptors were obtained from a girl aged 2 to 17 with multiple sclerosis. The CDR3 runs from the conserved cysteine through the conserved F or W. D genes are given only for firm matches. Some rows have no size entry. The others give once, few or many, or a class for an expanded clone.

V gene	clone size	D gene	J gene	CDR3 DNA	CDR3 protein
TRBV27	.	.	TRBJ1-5	TGTGCCAGCAGCCAGCTTGGAAGTCAGCCCCAGCATTTT	CASSQLGSQPQHF
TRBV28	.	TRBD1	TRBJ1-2	TGTGCCAGCAGCCGGACAGGGCCTCGGGGCTACACCTTC	CASSRTGPRGYTF
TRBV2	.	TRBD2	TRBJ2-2	TGTGCCAGCAGTGGAGGGTATAGCGGGGGGGCGAACACCGGGGAGCTGTTTTTT	CASSGGYSGGANTGELFF
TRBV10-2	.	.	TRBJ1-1	TGCGCCAGCAGCAAAAACATGAACACTGAAGCTTTCTTT	CASSKNMNTEAFF
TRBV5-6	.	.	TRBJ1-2	TGTGCCAGCAGCCGGAGGGGGTCCTATGGCTACACCTTC	CASSRRGSYGYTF
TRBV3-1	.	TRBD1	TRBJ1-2	TGTGCCAGCAGCCAAGTAAGGACAGGGAAACTCTCGCGCTACACCTTC	CASSQVRTGKLSRYTF
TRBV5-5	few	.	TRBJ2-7	TGTGCCAGCAGCTGGCCGGACAGATCCTACGAGCAGTACTTC	CASSWPDRSYEQYF
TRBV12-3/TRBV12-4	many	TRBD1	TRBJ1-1	TGTGCCAGCACCCCCCGACAGGGATTTAACACTGAAGCTTTCTTT	CASTPRQGFNTEAFF
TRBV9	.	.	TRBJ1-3	TGTGCCAGCAGCCGATACAGGGAAACTGGAAACACCATATATTTT	CASSRYRETGNTIYF
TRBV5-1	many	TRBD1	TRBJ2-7	TGCGCCAGCAGCCGAGCCGGGACAGAGGCCTACGAGCAGTACTTC	CASSRAGTEAYEQYF
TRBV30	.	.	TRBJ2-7	TGTGCCTGGGGAGACATAATCGACGAGCAGTACTTC	CAWGDIIDEQYF
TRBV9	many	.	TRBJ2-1	TGTGCCAGCAGCCTTAGAAGCTCCTACAATGAGCAGTTCTTC	CASSLRSSYNEQFF
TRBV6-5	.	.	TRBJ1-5	TGTGCCAGCAGTACCCGGGCCTTTAGCAATCAGCCCCAGCATTTT	CASSTRAFSNQPQHF
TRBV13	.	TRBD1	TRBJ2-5	TGTGCCAGCAGCCTGGAGCCGACAGGGGCTGGGGAGCAGTACTTC	CASSLEPTGAGEQYF
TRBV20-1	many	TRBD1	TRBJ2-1	TGCAGTGCTCCTACGCCGGGACAGGGTTCCCACAATGAGCAGTTCTTC	CSAPTPGQGSHNEQFF
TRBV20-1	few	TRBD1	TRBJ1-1	TGCAGTGCTAGAGATCTGTTTTTAGGGGGCGAGACTGAAGCTTTCTTT	CSARDLFLGGETEAFF
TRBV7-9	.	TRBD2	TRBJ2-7	TGTGCCAGCAGACTGGCTAGCGGGACGACCTACGAGCAGTACTTC	CASRLASGTTYEQYF
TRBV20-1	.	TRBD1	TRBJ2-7	TGCAGTGCTGGGACAGCCACCTACGAGCAGTACTTC	CSAGTATYEQYF
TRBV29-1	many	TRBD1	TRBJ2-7	TGCAGCGTTGAAGACCGGGACAGGCTGTACGAGCAGTACTTC	CSVEDRDRLYEQYF
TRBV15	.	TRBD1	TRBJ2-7	TGTGCCACCAGCAGAGATATGACAGGGGGTTACGAGCAGTACTTC	CATSRDMTGGYEQYF
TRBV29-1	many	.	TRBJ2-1	TGCAGCGTTCAGGGGCAGAGCAATGAGCAGTTCTTC	CSVQGQSNEQFF
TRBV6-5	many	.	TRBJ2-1	TGTGCCAGCAGTACCGGTGGCAGCTCCTACAATGAGCAGTTCTTC	CASSTGGSSYNEQFF
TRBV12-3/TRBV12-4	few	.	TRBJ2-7	TGTGTCAGCAGTTTGATCTGGCACGAGCAGTACTTC	CVSSLIWHEQYF
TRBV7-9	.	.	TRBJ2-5	TGTGCCAGCAGCTTAGCGAGGCCATTTCCTACCTCACAAGAGACCCAGTACTTC	CASSLARPFPTSQETQYF
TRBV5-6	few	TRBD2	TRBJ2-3	TGTGCCAGCAGCTCTCGGGGGGGCCTCACAGATACGCAGTATTTT	CASSSRGGLTDTQYF
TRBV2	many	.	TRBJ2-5	TGTGCCAGCAGTGAATTCTTCGGGAGAGGCCCTAACCAAGAGACCCAGTACTTC	CASSEFFGRGPNQETQYF
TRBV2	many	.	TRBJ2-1	TGTGCCACCTATGAGGGAACCTACAATGAGCAGTTCTTC	CATYEGTYNEQFF
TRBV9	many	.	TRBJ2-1	TGTGCCAGCAGCGGCCCAGGGGCTCACGGTGGGAATGAGCAGTTCTTC	CASSGPGAHGGNEQFF
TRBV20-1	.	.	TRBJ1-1	TGCAGTGCTAGGACTGAAGCTTTCTTT	CSARTEAFF
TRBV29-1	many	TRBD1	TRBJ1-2	TGCAGCGTTGAAAGGGACAGGGGGCCTGATGGCTACACCTTC	CSVERDRGPDGYTF
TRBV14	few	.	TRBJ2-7	TGTGCCAGCAGCCGCAATCGCAACGAGCAGTACTTC	CASSRNRNEQYF
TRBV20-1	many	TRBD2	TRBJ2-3	TGCAGTGCTCCCCTTAGCGGGAGCATCACAGATACGCAGTATTTT	CSAPLSGSITDTQYF
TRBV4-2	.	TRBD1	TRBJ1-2	TGTGCCAACAGCACTCGGACAGGTCCGGGCTATGGCTACACCTTC	CANSTRTGPGYGYTF
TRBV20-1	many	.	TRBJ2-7	TGCAGTGGGAATTCAGGGCCTCGAAACGAGCAGTACTTC	CSGNSGPRNEQYF
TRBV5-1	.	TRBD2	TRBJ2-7	TGCGCCAGCAGCTTGGCGCTAGCGGGAGGGACGTCCGAGCAGTACTTC	CASSLALAGGTSEQYF
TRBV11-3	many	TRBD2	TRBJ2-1	TGTGCCAGCAGCCTTGGGTTAGCGGGAGGGGGGCGCGATGAGCAGTTCTTC	CASSLGLAGGGRDEQFF
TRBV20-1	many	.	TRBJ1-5	TGCAGCGCCACCGGGACGGCGAATCAGCCCCAGCATTTT	CSATGTANQPQHF
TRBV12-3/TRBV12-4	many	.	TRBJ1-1	TGTGCCAGCAGTTTAACAGGCACTGAAGCTTTCTTT	CASSLTGTEAFF
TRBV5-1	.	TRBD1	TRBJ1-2	TGCGCCAGCAGCCGCAGTAGAGGGACAGCTCTAAACTATGGCTACACCTTC	CASSRSRGTALNYGYTF
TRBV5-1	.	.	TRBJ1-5	TGCGCCAGCAGCTTAGAAGGATCTCAGCCCCAGCATTTT	CASSLEGSQPQHF
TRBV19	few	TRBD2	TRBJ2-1	TGTGCCAGTAGTATAACTGGCGGGAGGCTCTACAATGAGCAGTTCTTC	CASSITGGRLYNEQFF
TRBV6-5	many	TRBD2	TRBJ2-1	TGTGCCAGCAGTGGTAGCGGGAAACGGTACAATGAGCAGTTCTTC	CASSGSGKRYNEQFF
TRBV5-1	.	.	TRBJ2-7	TGCGCCAGCAGCTTGCAAATAGGGTCCTACAATGAGCAGTACTTC	CASSLQIGSYNEQYF
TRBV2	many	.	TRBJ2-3	TGTGCCAGCAGTGAGGAGGGGGCGAGCACAGATACGCAGTATTTT	CASSEEGASTDTQYF
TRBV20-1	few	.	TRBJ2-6	TGCAGTGCTAGAAGGGCCGGGGCCAACGTCCTGACTTTC	CSARRAGANVLTF
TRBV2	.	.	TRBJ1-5	TGTGCCAGCAGTGGTGGGGTCGTGGTGGGTCTGAATCAGCCCCAGCATTTT	CASSGGVVVGLNQPQHF
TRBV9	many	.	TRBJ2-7	TGTGCCAGCAGCGTAGAAGGGTCCTACGAGCAGTACTTC	CASSVEGSYEQYF
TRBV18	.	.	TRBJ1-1	TGTGCCAGCTCAGGACAGTGCCCTGAAGCTTTCTTT	CASSGQCPEAFF
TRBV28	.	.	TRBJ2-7	TGTGCCAGCAGTTTATCACCAGGGGTTGTGTACGAGCAGTACTTC	CASSLSPGVVYEQYF
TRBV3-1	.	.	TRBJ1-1	TGTGCCAGCAGCCAAGATCTTGGGGCTCGCACTGAAGCTTTCTTT	CASSQDLGARTEAFF
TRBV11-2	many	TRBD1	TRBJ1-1	TGTGCCAGCAGCCCTATAGGACAGGGGGCCACTGAAGCTTTCTTT	CASSPIGQGATEAFF